A selection of T cell receptor beta chains follows, all from one sample in a study of shared clonotypes between healthy human individuals. The assay was immunoSEQ multiplex PCR, and TCRdb's table has in-frame clones only and misses some. The sample carries 450,000 to 500,000 clones, 60% to 80% recorded once. Sequenced material: PBMCs. These receptors were obtained from a woman aged 35 to 49 in good health. Some clones in this sample may be carry-over from other donors' samples. CDR3s leave out the opening cysteine and the closing phenylalanine or tryptophan. The order of the fields is D gene, V gene, J gene, CDR3 protein. The D gene is left open where the match is weak.

TRBD2	TRBV2	TRBJ2-3	ASRPTSGTDTQY
.	TRBV21-1	TRBJ2-7	ASSKQGRLAGGYEQY
.	TRBV30	TRBJ1-5	AWSPRDLNRPQH
TRBD1	TRBV11-1	TRBJ2-1	ASSSTGGAYNEQF
.	TRBV2	TRBJ1-1	ASREQANTEAF
.	TRBV5-1	TRBJ1-2	ASSLADSRYGYT
.	TRBV4-1	TRBJ2-3	ASSQGWEAMDTQY
TRBD2	TRBV10-1	TRBJ2-1	ASRASGSANEQF
TRBD2	TRBV30	TRBJ2-3	AWTLASTDTQY
TRBD1	TRBV13	TRBJ2-5	ASSLGQGGETQY
TRBD1	TRBV13	TRBJ2-1	ASSSRDRSGIEQF
TRBD2	TRBV27	TRBJ2-7	ASSSSGTSGRNEQY
TRBD2	TRBV27	TRBJ2-1	ASMLRIGGSYNEQF
.	TRBV2	TRBJ1-5	ASTVGQKNQPQH
.	TRBV11-2	TRBJ2-3	ASSPGGRSTDTQY
.	TRBV30	TRBJ1-1	AWSVLADTEAF
TRBD1	TRBV5-1	TRBJ2-7	ASRFKRDRAYEQY
.	TRBV4-3	TRBJ1-1	ASSQRTLRAMNTEAF
.	TRBV5-1	TRBJ1-6	ASSLDGSPLH
.	TRBV7-7	TRBJ1-1	ASSLEVNTEAF
TRBD2	TRBV29-1	TRBJ2-1	SVALKLAGGHNEQF
TRBD1	TRBV11-2	TRBJ1-2	ASSFDRVYGYT
TRBD2	TRBV5-1	TRBJ2-2	ASQPWTSWGGELF
TRBD2	TRBV2	TRBJ2-1	ARGTSGRLRGEQF
TRBD2	TRBV6-6	TRBJ2-7	ASAAGDQPTWAY
.	TRBV10-3	TRBJ1-5	AISESNDQPQH
TRBD2	TRBV10-3	TRBJ2-1	ASGLASVSSYNEQF
.	TRBV30	TRBJ1-1	AWSVSTEAF
.	TRBV18	TRBJ1-5	ASSRIEGDQPQH
TRBD2	TRBV30	TRBJ2-1	AWNPGLAGGRNEQF
.	TRBV6-6	TRBJ2-3	ASSYSGHPTDTQY
.	TRBV5-1	TRBJ2-2	ASSPRYDTTRGTGELF
TRBD1	TRBV27	TRBJ1-5	ASSLWGMTGGLTYSYSNQPQH
.	TRBV19	TRBJ2-2	ASSILVKTGELF
.	TRBV18	TRBJ2-7	ASSHRNSYEQY
.	TRBV7-9	TRBJ2-7	ASSLSSYEQY
.	TRBV7-7	TRBJ2-7	ASSPGMQGGEQY
.	TRBV6-1	TRBJ2-5	ASRSPGEETQY
.	TRBV4-2	TRBJ2-2	ASSQQATATGELF
.	TRBV7-2	TRBJ2-7	ASREQTAFYEQY